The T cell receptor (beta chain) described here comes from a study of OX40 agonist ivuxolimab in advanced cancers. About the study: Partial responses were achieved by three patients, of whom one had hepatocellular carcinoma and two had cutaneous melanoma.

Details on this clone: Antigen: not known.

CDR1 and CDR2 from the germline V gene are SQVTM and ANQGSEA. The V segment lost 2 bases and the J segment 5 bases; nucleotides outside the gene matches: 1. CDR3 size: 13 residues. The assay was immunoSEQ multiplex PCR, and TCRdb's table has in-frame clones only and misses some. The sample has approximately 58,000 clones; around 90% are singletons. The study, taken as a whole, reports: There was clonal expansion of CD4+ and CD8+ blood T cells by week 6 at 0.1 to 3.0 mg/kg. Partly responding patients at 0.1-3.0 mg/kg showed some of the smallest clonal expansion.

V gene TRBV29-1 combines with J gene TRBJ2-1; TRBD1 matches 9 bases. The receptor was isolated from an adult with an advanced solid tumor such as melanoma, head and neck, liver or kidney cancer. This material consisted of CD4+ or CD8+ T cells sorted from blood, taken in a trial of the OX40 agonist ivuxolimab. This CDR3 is CSVERDRDNEQFF. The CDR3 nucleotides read TGCAGCGTTGAACGGGACAGGGACAATGAGCAGTTCTTC.